This is a list of T cell receptor beta chains from one sample in a study of T cell clonotyping in hematopoietic cell transplantation. The assay was immunoSEQ multiplex PCR, and TCRdb's table has in-frame clones only and misses some. The sample includes 26,000 or so clones, roughly 84% of them seen just once. The sequencing here drew on peripheral blood mononuclear cells, taken before stem cell transplant. These receptors came from a man aged 40-49 years with acute myeloid leukemia. Some clones in this sample may be carry-over from other donors' samples. Both conserved end residues are part of each CDR3. D genes are given only for firm matches. Expanded clones get a size class; other rows say once, few or many, or leave the size out.

d_call,v_call,clone_size,j_call,cdr3_nt,cdr3_aa
TRBD1,TRBV5-1,few,TRBJ1-2,TGCGCCAGCAGCCCTAGACCGGGACAGGCCACATATGGCTACACCTTC,CASSPRPGQATYGYTF
.,TRBV6-1,few,TRBJ1-3,TGTGCCAGCAGTGATGCAGGGACTGGAAACACCATATATTTT,CASSDAGTGNTIYF
TRBD2,TRBV10-3,.,TRBJ2-7,TGTGCCATCAGGGGGACTAGGCACCCCTACGAGCAGTACTTC,CAIRGTRHPYEQYF
.,TRBV19,.,TRBJ2-2,TGTGCCAGTAGTCGGGTGGACGGGCCGAACACCGGGGAGCTGTTTTTT,CASSRVDGPNTGELFF
.,TRBV7-6,.,TRBJ1-2,TGTGCCAGCAGCCTAGATGGAGGGGGGCTCGAAGGCTACACCTTC,CASSLDGGGLEGYTF
.,TRBV13,.,TRBJ1-4,TGTGCCAGCAGCTTGGCCGGACCTAATGAAAAACTGTTTTTT,CASSLAGPNEKLFF
TRBD1,TRBV7-9,.,TRBJ2-7,TGTGCCAGCAGCTTCGGACAGGGTAGCTCCTACGAGCAGTACTTC,CASSFGQGSSYEQYF
.,TRBV20-1,.,TRBJ2-3,TGCAGTGCTCCCACAGATACGCAGTATTTT,CSAPTDTQYF
.,TRBV6-5,.,TRBJ1-2,TGTGCCAGCAGCCATACGGGGGACACGGACTATGGCTACACCTTC,CASSHTGDTDYGYTF
.,TRBV5-1,.,TRBJ2-7,TGCGCCAGCAGCTCGGGACGGCTCTCCTACGAGCAGTACTTC,CASSSGRLSYEQYF
TRBD2,TRBV7-9,once,TRBJ2-7,TGTGCCAGCAGCCCCGGACTAGCGGCCTACGAGCAGTACTTC,CASSPGLAAYEQYF
.,TRBV7-9,.,TRBJ2-3,TGTGCCAGCAGCTTACCCCTTACAGATACGCAGTATTTT,CASSLPLTDTQYF